The 9 T cell receptor beta chains below come from one sample, sequenced in a study of blood T cells in healthy people across ages. A second about 6 to 12 cycle PCR used barcoded and J-beta primers. Each CDR3 protein is one row after TCRdb ran MiXCR on the 5' RACE reads. The sample has about 1.4 million distinct CDR3 sequences; 59% are singletons. The sequenced material came from blood. The receptors shown here come from a man between 18 and 29 years old in good health.

The rearrangement uses TRBV6-6 and TRBJ2-3; 8 positions agree with TRBD1. Germline trimming cut 5 bases from V and 3 bases from J; bases unmatched to any gene: 7. Germline V gene lookup returns CDR1 MNHNY and CDR2 SVGAGI (reference sequence). The CDR3 extends over 15 amino acids. The CDR3 protein is CASSPRTGTTDTQYF. The CDR3 DNA follows: TGTGCCAGCAGTCCCCGGACAGGGACGACAGATACGCAGTATTTT.

Worth noting for this clonotype: One end of the junction fails to match germline, which may point to a read error. CDR3 residues: CVSSLNGVNSYEQYF. CDR3 in DNA: TGCGTCAGCAGCTTGAACGGGGTCAACTCCTACGAGCAGTACTTC. The V call is TRBV5-1, the J call TRBJ2-7, with TRBD2 as a possible D gene (5 bases). The CDR3 runs 15 residues. Per germline, CDR1 SGHRS and CDR2 YFSETQ.

Details on this clonotype: A much larger clone lies one base from this, so it may be a read error. The V and J genes are TRBV20-1 and TRBJ2-5; TRBD2 is a possible D gene (5 bases). The tail of the sequence fits TRBJ2-1 better, so the J call may be wrong. In germline, CDR1 is DFQATT, CDR2 SNEGSKA (reference sequence). This CDR3 is 10 amino acids long. CDR3 region: CSALGETQFF. CDR3 nucleotides: TGCAGTGCCCTGGGAGAGACCCAGTTCTTC.

The chain is built from TRBV5-1 and TRBJ2-5, with a tentative D call TRBD1 (7 bases). Germline-derived CDR1 and CDR2 are SGHRS and YFSETQ. The germline V and J ends were trimmed by 0 bases and 7 bases, with 13 bases remaining between them. The CDR3 runs to 14 residues. The CDR3 nucleotides read TGCGCCAGCAGCTTGGGACAGGGAGGAGGGACCCAGTACTTC. This translates into CASSLGQGGGTQYF.

This clonotype was picked up a small number of times. This sequence joins TRBV20-1 and TRBJ2-2, with no clear D. CDR1 and CDR2 from the germline V gene are DFQATT and SNEGSKA (reference sequence). V dropped 3 bases and J dropped 5 bases, with 13 bases sitting between them. This CDR3 region has 14 residues. In nucleotides, the CDR3 is TGCAGTGCTAGTGCCAGCGCGAGAACCGGGGAGCTGTTTTTT. It specifies CSASASARTGELFF.

This chain connects TRBV3-1 to TRBJ2-7; D uncertain. This CDR3 comprises 15 residues. CDR1 LGHDT and CDR2 YNNKEL come from the germline V gene (reference sequence). Trimming stripped 0 bases from V and 3 bases from J, with 12 bases between. The CDR3 spells CASSQDPPSFYEQYF. Here the CDR3 DNA reads TGTGCCAGCAGCCAAGATCCCCCGAGCTTCTACGAGCAGTACTTC.

The chain links TRBV29-1 to TRBJ2-1, with D perhaps matching TRBD1 (5 bases). Germline lookup yields CDR1 SQVTM and CDR2 ANQGSEA. Deletions cut 4 bases from V and 5 bases from J, with 12 bases between. The CDR3 is 13 residues long. The CDR3 DNA reads as TGCAGCGTTGCCTGGAGCAGGGACAATGAGCAGTTCTTC. Amino acid sequence: CSVAWSRDNEQFF.

This chain connects TRBV29-1 to TRBJ2-3, with D maybe TRBD1 (5 bases). Germline V lookup: CDR1 SQVTM, CDR2 ANQGSEA. This CDR3 comprises 12 residues. The V and J ends lost 4 bases and 6 bases respectively, with 11 bases between them. This CDR3 reads CSVVQGADTQYF. CDR3 nucleotides: TGCAGCGTTGTTCAAGGGGCCGATACGCAGTATTTT.

V usage is TRBV29-1 and J usage is TRBJ2-5, with 7 bases that match TRBD1. This CDR3 is 15 amino acids long. The J segment lost 1 base and the V segment lost 5 bases, leaving 10 bases of the junction unmatched. Germline-derived CDR1 and CDR2 are SQVTM and ANQGSEA. This chain's CDR3 is CSVRSTGAIQETQYF. The CDR3 DNA follows: TGCAGCGTTCGCTCAACAGGGGCTATCCAAGAGACCCAGTACTTC.